These 14 T cell receptor beta chains were all obtained from the same sample, sequenced in a study of OX40 agonist ivuxolimab in advanced cancers. Generated by immunoSEQ multiplex PCR, the TCRdb table keeps only in-frame clones and is missing some. The sample includes tens of thousands of clones, about 90% seen only once; the top ten take approximately 0.5%. The sequences come from CD4+ or CD8+ T cells sorted from blood, collected in a trial of the OX40 agonist ivuxolimab. All receptors derive from an adult with an advanced solid tumor such as melanoma, head and neck, liver or kidney cancer.

This clone was counted once. The chain has TRBV2 and TRBJ2-7; tentatively, D is TRBD1 (7 bases). There are 15 residues in the CDR3. With 6 bases removed from V and 7 bases from J, the gap between germline ends came to 22 bases. Germline lookup yields CDR1 SNHLY and CDR2 FYNNEI. CDR3 DNA: TGTGCCAGCAGGCGGGACAGAACCGACTTGGGGGAGCAGTACTTC. It yields the protein CASRRDRTDLGEQYF.

This chain links TRBV29-1 with TRBJ2-1, with D tentatively TRBD2 (5 bases). The V gene lost 1 base and the J gene lost 7 bases, with 11 bases spanning the gap. CDR1 and CDR2 (germline): SQVTM, ANQGSEA. The CDR3 runs to 13 residues. This CDR3 reads CSVEVRPGNEQFF. As DNA, the CDR3 is TGCAGCGTTGAAGTCCGCCCGGGAAATGAGCAGTTCTTC.

The rearrangement joins TRBV10-3 to TRBJ1-1, with D perhaps TRBD1 (6 bases). Per the germline V gene, CDR1 is ENHRY and CDR2 is SYGVKD. V lost 8 bases and J 1 base, leaving 11 bases between the germline ends. The CDR3 has 13 residues. The CDR3 here is CAIQTGTNTEAFF. CDR3 nucleotide sequence: TGTGCCATCCAAACAGGGACGAACACTGAAGCTTTCTTT.

The CDR3: CASLSGNTIYF. The CDR3 DNA is TGTGCAAGCTTGAGCGGAAACACCATATATTTT. The V gene is TRBV28, the J gene TRBJ1-3; no clear D. The CDR3 totals 11 residues. CDR1 MDHEN and CDR2 SYDVKM come from the germline V gene. The full variable domain, completed using reference TRBV28 and TRBJ1-3, is DVKVTQSSRYLVKRTGEKVFLECVQDMDHENMFWYRQDPGLGLRLIYFSYDVKMKEKGDIPEGYSVSREKKERFSLILESASTNQTSMYLCASLSGNTIYFGEGSWLTVV.

The CDR3 region has the DNA TGTGCCAGCACCGGCCGGGGGGGGAACTATGGCTACACCTTC. Protein product: CASTGRGGNYGYTF. The chain employs TRBV2 and TRBJ1-2, with TRBD1 as a possible D gene (5 bases). V lost 7 bases and J 2 bases, leaving 14 bases between the germline ends. The CDR3 runs to 14 residues. The V gene's germline CDR1 is SNHLY and CDR2 FYNNEI.

The J gene is TRBJ2-7, the V gene TRBV10-2, with D perhaps TRBD2 (5 bases). Trimming took 4 bases from V and 4 from J, leaving 11 bases between them. CDR1 is WSHSY and CDR2 is SAAADI in the germline V gene. The CDR3 extends over 13 amino acids. The CDR3 here is CASSALLGYEQYF. The CDR3 DNA reads TGCGCCAGCAGTGCCTTACTAGGGTACGAGCAGTACTTC.

This sequence joins TRBV7-3 and TRBJ1-2, with a possible D match to TRBD1 (5 bases). The CDR3 totals 14 residues. V was shortened by 5 bases and J by 0 bases, with 10 bases between the two germline ends. Looked up from germline, CDR1 is SGHTA and CDR2 is FQGTGA. CDR3 loop: CASSPGTANYGYTF. DNA of the CDR3: TGTGCCAGCAGCCCAGGGACTGCTAACTATGGCTACACCTTC. The full variable domain, in which reference TRBV7-3 and TRBJ1-2 provide the parts outside the CDR3, is GAGVSQTPSNKVTEKGKYVELRCDPISGHTALYWYRQSLGQGPEFLIYFQGTGAADDSGLPNDRFFAVRPEGSVSTLKIQRTERGDSAVYLCASSPGTANYGYTFGSGTRLTVV.

The rearrangement joins TRBV7-8 to TRBJ1-1, with 7 bases aligning to TRBD1. After removal of 5 bases from V and 1 base from J, the junction contained 13 bases not matched to a gene. Germline-derived CDR1 and CDR2 are SGHVS and FQNEAQ. This CDR3 contains 17 residues. This CDR3 is CASSPTPPGQSNTEAFF. In nucleotides, the CDR3 is TGTGCCAGCAGCCCAACACCCCCGGGACAGTCGAACACTGAAGCTTTCTTT.

The chain has TRBV7-2 and TRBJ2-3; 10 positions agree with TRBD1. In germline, CDR1 is SGHTA, CDR2 FQGNSA. The CDR3 length is 15 residues. Trimming removed 6 bases from V and 4 bases from J; junction bases left unmatched: 7. CDR3 amino acids: CASSRDRGRSDTQYF. CDR3 coding DNA: TGTGCCAGCAGTCGAGACAGGGGGCGATCAGATACGCAGTATTTT.

About this clone: Germline and junction disagree at one end, which may indicate a read error. The rearrangement uses TRBV29-1 and TRBJ1-2; TRBD1 matches at 7 bases. Germline values: CDR1 SQVTM, CDR2 ANQGSEA. The CDR3 totals 14 residues. DNA for the CDR3: TGCAGCCTTGACAGGGCGAGTCGGGGGGGTGGCTACACCTTC. Residues: CSLDRASRGGGYTF.

The chain is built from TRBV5-1 and TRBJ2-1, with 13 bases aligning to TRBD2. V lost 3 bases, J lost 6 bases, and 3 bases stayed unmatched. There are 15 residues in the CDR3. Germline loops: CDR1 SGHRS, CDR2 YFSETQ. The CDR3, as DNA: TGCGCCAGCAGCTCAGGACTAGCGGGAGCCAATGAGCAGTTCTTC. Translating it yields CASSSGLAGANEQFF. Supplemented by reference TRBV5-1 and TRBJ2-1, the full variable domain reads KAGVTQTPRYLIKTRGQQVTLSCSPISGHRSVSWYQQTPGQGLQFLFEYFSETQRNKGNFPGRFSGRQFSNSRSEMNVSTLELGDSALYLCASSSGLAGANEQFFGPGTRLTVL.

J is TRBJ2-5 and V is TRBV29-1; 9 nucleotides agree with TRBD1. The V gene end was trimmed by 6 bases and the J gene end by 5 bases; junction bases not matched to a gene: 7. This CDR3 contains 13 residues. CDR1 and CDR2 (germline): SQVTM, ANQGSEA. CDR3 nucleotides: TGCAGCGTAACGGGACAGGGTATGGAGACCCAGTACTTC. Its translation is CSVTGQGMETQYF.

The chain has TRBV6-1 and TRBJ2-7; D remains ambiguous. V lost 3 bases and J 6 bases, leaving 6 bases between the germline ends. The CDR3 is made up of 11 amino acids. Germline assignment: CDR1 MNHNS and CDR2 SASEGT. The CDR3 DNA is TGTGCCAGCAGTGAGCCGGTCGAGCAGTACTTC. Translating gives CASSEPVEQYF.

The rearrangement uses TRBV2 and TRBJ2-5, with D perhaps matching TRBD1 or TRBD2 (6 bases each). The V end was cut by 7 bases, the J end by 9 bases, with 21 bases between. The CDR3 loop spans 14 amino acids. Germline CDR1 reads SNHLY; CDR2 reads FYNNEI. The CDR3 sequence is CASTRRGASGAQYF. CDR3 coding DNA: TGTGCCAGCACCCGAAGGGGGGCCAGTGGGGCCCAGTACTTC. Combining the CDR3 with reference TRBV2 and TRBJ2-5 gives the whole variable domain EPEVTQTPSHQVTQMGQEVILRCVPISNHLYFYWYRQILGQKVEFLVSFYNNEISEKSEIFDDQFSVERPDGSNFTLKIRSTKLEDSAMYFCASTRRGASGAQYFGPGTRLLVL.